These 22 T cell receptor beta chains were sequenced from one sample in a study of vaccination and CD4 T cells after COVID-19. CD4+ T cells that had been cultured provided DNA sequenced with the Oncomine TCR Beta short-read assay. A single record per CDR3 protein comes from TCRdb applying MiXCR to the PCR reads. Among 15,000 to 20,000 distinct CDR3 sequences listed, approximately 55% were seen once. As for treatment: 10-day PBMC culture with coronavirus spike peptide pools or control peptides (ViraFEST assay). Which antigens these TCRs recognize remains unknown. The sequencing sample was made of CD4+ T cells from blood, cultured in vitro. Source of these receptors: a human donor who had recovered from COVID-19.

The CDR3, as DNA: TGTGCCAGCAGGCTAACAGGGAGCAATCAGCCCCAGCATTTT. Its translation: CASRLTGSNQPQHF. The genes are TRBV27 and TRBJ1-5; tentative D call: TRBD1 (6 bases). The germline V gene has CDR1 MNHEY and CDR2 SMNVEV (reference sequence). The CDR3 totals 14 residues. V was clipped by 6 bases and J by 1 base, with 10 bases between them.

This chain links TRBV24-1 with TRBJ2-5; the match to TRBD1 covers 9 bases. CDR1 is KGHDR and CDR2 is SFDVKD in the germline V gene. V shed 2 bases, J shed 4 bases, and the junction held 4 bases outside the gene matches. The CDR3 runs 15 residues. CDR3 DNA: TGTGCCACCAGTGATTCCTCGACAGGGGGAGAGACCCAGTACTTC. Its protein is CATSDSSTGGETQYF.

This clonotype was counted only a few times. The chain recombines TRBV4-3 with TRBJ2-6; TRBD2 agrees at 10 bases. The CDR3 contains 18 residues. Germline CDR1 reads LGHNA; CDR2 reads YSLEER. Trimming at V came to 4 bases and at J to 2 bases, leaving 8 bases not matched to a gene. The CDR3 loop is CASSLAGTSVTGANVLTF. The CDR3 region has the DNA TGCGCCAGCAGCCTAGCCGGGACTAGCGTCACTGGGGCCAACGTCCTGACTTTC.

This clonotype appeared a few times. The chain has TRBV20-1 and TRBJ2-7; unclear D gene. This CDR3 is built from 13 residues. The germline V gene encodes CDR1 DFQATT and CDR2 SNEGSKA (reference sequence). With 1 base removed from V and 6 bases from J, the gap between germline ends came to 13 bases. This chain's CDR3 is CSARGVGRAEQYF. DNA of the CDR3: TGCAGTGCTAGAGGAGTTGGTCGTGCCGAGCAGTACTTC.

This clonotype has just a few counts. The chain employs TRBV11-3 and TRBJ1-1, with unresolved D. V was trimmed by 2 bases and J by 9 bases, leaving 16 bases between them. The CDR3 runs to 14 residues. Per the germline V gene, CDR1 is SGHNT and CDR2 is YENEEA. The CDR3 DNA follows: TGTGCCAGCAGCTTATGGCCCCTTGTCGCCAAAGCTTTCTTT. The encoded protein is CASSLWPLVAKAFF.

Within the sample, this clonotype is medium-sized (0.01 to 0.1%). The gene calls are TRBV27 and TRBJ2-3, with 8 bases that match TRBD1. With 6 bases clipped from V and 0 bases from J, the junction kept 14 bases outside the gene matches. Germline lookup yields CDR1 MNHEY and CDR2 SMNVEV (reference sequence). CDR3 length: 18 residues. The CDR3 protein is CASRPRGTGGFSTDTQYF. The CDR3 nucleotides are TGTGCCAGCAGACCCAGGGGGACAGGCGGGTTTAGCACAGATACGCAGTATTTT.

This chain links TRBV27 with TRBJ2-7, with 7 positions matching TRBD1. Trimming removed 5 bases from V and 7 bases from J; junction bases left unmatched: 11. CDR3 length equals 14 residues. Germline assignment: CDR1 MNHEY and CDR2 SMNVEV (reference sequence). The DNA for the CDR3 is TGTGCCAGCAGTCCCACCGGGACAGAAAAAGAGCAGTACTTC. Translation: CASSPTGTEKEQYF.

This sequence joins TRBV18 and TRBJ2-1; D is perhaps TRBD2 (6 bases). The CDR3 is 16 residues long. The V end was cut by 3 bases, the J end by 5 bases, with 17 bases between. Looked up from germline, CDR1 is KGHSH and CDR2 is LQKENI. Here the CDR3 DNA reads TGTGCCAGCTCACCGAATAACCCGGGAGCTAACAATGAGCAGTTCTTC. Protein sequence: CASSPNNPGANNEQFF.

This chain joins TRBV2 and TRBJ2-1; D is unresolved. The V gene's germline CDR1 is SNHLY and CDR2 FYNNEI. The V end lost 7 bases, the J end lost 2 bases, and 12 bases lay between the germline ends. This CDR3 is 14 amino acids long. The chain's CDR3 is CASTETATYNEQFF. For the CDR3, the DNA is TGTGCCAGCACGGAAACGGCAACCTACAATGAGCAGTTCTTC.

The V and J genes are TRBV12-3 or TRBV12-4 and TRBJ1-2; D is uncertain. The CDR3 runs 15 residues. Deletions cut 1 base from V and 6 bases from J, with 15 bases between. The CDR3 DNA sequence: TGTGCCAGCAGTTTAGAGAGGTCAGGCTTCCATGGCTACACCTTC. It codes for CASSLERSGFHGYTF.

This clonotype was observed a few times. The chain carries TRBV28 and TRBJ1-2, with D possibly TRBD1 on 5 matching bases. The V end lost 7 bases, the J end lost 7 bases, and 13 bases lay between the germline ends. Germline assignment: CDR1 MDHEN and CDR2 SYDVKM. This CDR3 region has 12 residues. CDR3 residues: CASISGTIGYTF. CDR3 nucleotide sequence: TGTGCCAGCATCTCCGGGACGATTGGCTACACCTTC.

There are a few counts of this clonotype. The chain carries TRBV20-1 and TRBJ2-1; no clear D gene. The germline V gene encodes CDR1 DFQATT and CDR2 SNEGSKA (reference sequence). This CDR3 region has 13 residues. Trimming stripped 5 bases from V and 6 bases from J, with 14 bases between. CDR3 DNA sequence: TGCAGTGCTGAACGCCCGACCTTCAATGAGCAGTTCTTC. It encodes CSAERPTFNEQFF.

CDR3 sequence: CASSLGQYSYGYTF. Here the CDR3 DNA reads TGTGCCAGTAGTTTAGGGCAGTATAGCTATGGCTACACCTTC. The V and J genes are TRBV19 and TRBJ1-2; D unclear. Germline assignment: CDR1 LNHDA and CDR2 SQIVND (reference sequence). The length of the CDR3 is 14 residues. With 5 bases removed from V and 4 bases from J, the gap between germline ends came to 14 bases. Filled out from reference TRBV19 and TRBJ1-2, the complete variable domain reads DGGITQSPKYLFRKEGQNVTLSCEQNLNHDAMYWYRQDPGQGLRLIYYSQIVNDFQKGDIAEGYSVSREKKESFPLTVTSAQKNPTAFYLCASSLGQYSYGYTFGSGTRLTVV.

The chain joins TRBV19 to TRBJ2-7; D call uncertain. CDR3 length: 17 residues. V dropped 1 base and J dropped 3 bases, with 19 bases sitting between them. Germline V gene data show CDR1 as LNHDA and CDR2 as SQIVND (reference sequence). The CDR3 DNA reads TGTGCCAGTAGTATAGGACATGCCGGATTTGTGAGCTACGAGCAGTACTTC. Its protein product is CASSIGHAGFVSYEQYF.

The chain is built from TRBV27 and TRBJ1-4, with D possibly TRBD1 on 5 matching bases. V was trimmed by 1 base and J by 7 bases, leaving 16 bases between them. In germline, CDR1 is MNHEY, CDR2 SMNVEV (reference sequence). This CDR3 is 16 amino acids long. In DNA form, the CDR3 reads TGTGCCAGCAGTTTATTTGGACAAGCCCCGCTTGAAAAACTGTTTTTT. It encodes CASSLFGQAPLEKLFF.

The rearrangement links TRBV9 to TRBJ2-7, with 8 bases identical to TRBD2. From germline, CDR1 is SGDLS and CDR2 YYNGEE. V shed 0 bases, J shed 4 bases, and the junction held 15 bases outside the gene matches. This CDR3 has 18 amino acids. CDR3 DNA sequence: TGTGCCAGCAGCGTAGTATACGGGAGGGGCGAGTCTATTTACGAGCAGTACTTC. As protein: CASSVVYGRGESIYEQYF.

In the case of this clonotype: The germline gene is not matched at one end of the junction; a read error may be the cause. The CDR3 bases are TGCGCCAGCAGCCAGGGTTATGGCAATGAGCAGTTCTTC. Its translation: CASSQGYGNEQFF. This chain joins TRBV7-3 and TRBJ2-1; tentatively, D is TRBD1 (5 bases). Per the germline V gene, CDR1 is SGHTA and CDR2 is FQGTGA. This CDR3 is 13 amino acids long.

This clonotype was seen more than once but under ten times. V and J are TRBV20-1 and TRBJ2-2; a possible D gene is TRBD2 (6 bases). The CDR3 contains 13 residues. CDR1 and CDR2 (germline): DFQATT, SNEGSKA (reference sequence). Trimming shortened V by 6 bases and J by 5 bases, and 13 bases separated the two germline ends. In nucleotides, the CDR3 is TGCAGTGCCCCCTGGCGGGATACCGGGGAGCTGTTTTTT. It specifies CSAPWRDTGELFF.

The chain uses TRBV30 and TRBJ1-4; D might be TRBD1 (6 bases). This CDR3 comprises 13 residues. The germline V gene has CDR1 GTSNPN and CDR2 SVGIG (reference sequence). V lost 3 bases to trimming and J lost 7 bases, with 12 bases between them. CDR3 nucleotides: TGTGCCTGGAGGGCAGGGGCGGGTGAAAAACTGTTTTTT. Its protein is CAWRAGAGEKLFF.

This clonotype was picked up a small number of times. V usage is TRBV7-2 and J usage is TRBJ2-7, with D unclear. This CDR3 has 15 amino acids. Germline V gives CDR1 SGHTA, CDR2 FQGNSA. The germline V and J ends were trimmed by 3 bases and 0 bases, with 12 bases remaining between them. This chain's CDR3 is CASSLFVGFSYEQYF. The CDR3, as DNA: TGTGCCAGCAGCTTGTTCGTAGGTTTCTCCTACGAGCAGTACTTC.

The chain has TRBV7-2 and TRBJ2-5; 10 bases are a match to TRBD2. J gave up 2 bases and V 6 bases, and 9 bases lay outside the gene matches. Germline lookup yields CDR1 SGHTA and CDR2 FQGNSA. This CDR3 comprises 16 residues. The CDR3 DNA is TGTGCCAGCAGTCCTCCGGGACTAGCGACGCAAGAGACCCAGTACTTC. The encoded protein is CASSPPGLATQETQYF.

This clonotype was counted between two and nine times. The chain links TRBV6-1 to TRBJ1-2, with 7 bases identical to TRBD1. The CDR3 is made up of 14 amino acids. Germline values: CDR1 MNHNS, CDR2 SASEGT. The J segment lost 6 bases and the V segment lost 2 bases, leaving 6 bases of the junction unmatched. The CDR3 nucleotides read TGTGCCAGCAGTGAACCTCCAGGGGGACATGGCTACACCTTC. Encoded protein: CASSEPPGGHGYTF.